This T cell receptor (beta chain) was sequenced for a study of graft-versus-host responses after intestinal transplantation. Looking at the study overall: Every recipient underwent anti-thymocyte globulin induction, then tacrolimus and steroids for about three years.

Assay used: immunoSEQ multiplex PCR; TCRdb lists only in-frame clones, some missing. The table shows roughly 51,000 clones, with more than 70% occurring only once. Overall study results and limits: Where graft-donor T cell macrochimerism was present, patients had high graft-versus-host to host-versus-graft clonal ratios in allografts. Declining HvG levels early post-transplant were linked to peak circulating GvH clone levels.

V shed 2 bases and J 8 bases; nucleotides not matched to a gene: 7. The CDR3 extends over 15 amino acids. Germline V lookup: CDR1 SGHKS, CDR2 YYEKEE (reference sequence). On this clone: Its matching antigen is unknown.

The chain carries TRBV5-5 and TRBJ2-4; 10 bases are a match to TRBD2. This TCR was recovered from a human donor who was the organ donor for an intestinal transplant. Sequenced here: unstimulated CD4+ T cells sorted from spleen or lymph node cells, sampled before transplant. In DNA form, the CDR3 reads TGTGCCAGCAGCTTCAGCGGGGGGGCCGCTTACATTCAGTACTTC. This encodes CASSFSGGAAYIQYF.